The entry below gives a single T cell receptor beta chain sequence along with its context. TCRdb's copy holds only in-frame clones and misses some; the assay was immunoSEQ multiplex PCR. This sample has 160,000 or so clones, with about 91% found just once. This sample is part of a study of T cell responses to AZD1222 COVID-19 vaccine. Trimming removed 5 bases from V and 0 bases from J, with 11 bases in between. Germline V gene sequence: CDR1 SGHVS, CDR2 FNYEAQ. This CDR3 spans 15 amino acids. V gene TRBV7-6 combines with J gene TRBJ1-3, with D perhaps TRBD1 (6 bases). The starting material was peripheral blood, obtained 28 days after the second AZD1222 dose. This TCR came from an adult who received the AZD1222 COVID-19 vaccine. CDR3 coding DNA: TGTGCCAGCAGCCCGGGACATAGCTCTGGAAACACCATATATTTT. Protein sequence: CASSPGHSSGNTIYF.